The source of this T cell receptor (beta chain) is a study of human T cells and chemical hapten exposure. Study observations and caveats: Expanded TCRs produced significantly more large CDR3 similarity clusters than controls did. More PT1 expanded TCRs went with higher patch test scores. The number of TCRs over 1 in 1000 frequency stayed unchanged after DPC.

Only a few counts were recorded for this clonotype. Antigen: not known. An end of the junction differs from the germline gene, which may be a read error. From the RACE reads, TCRdb called clonotypes with MiXCR, one entry per CDR3 protein. The data show about 50,000 distinct CDR3 sequences, 9.5% to 10% seen once. The sample's time point: patch test 2, 6 weeks after DPC sensitization. The treatment is: therapeutic diphenylcyclopropenone sensitization with weekly scalp DPC. It was from unfractionated whole blood that total RNA was extracted. In germline, CDR1 is DFQATT, CDR2 SNEGSKA (reference sequence). The CDR3 runs 14 residues.

The chain joins TRBV20-1 to TRBJ2-7; 14 bases agree with TRBD2. The material sequenced was whole blood, taken in connection with sensitization to the hapten diphenylcyclopropenone (DPC). This TCR was recovered from a woman aged 45-65 years with alopecia areata. Some clones in this sample may be carry-over from other donors' samples. The CDR3 DNA follows: TGCAGTGCTAGCGGACTAGCGGGAGGAGCACGGGAGAACTTC. It specifies CSASGLAGGARENF.